Each of the 19 T cell receptor beta chains below was sequenced from the same sample in a study of cytomegalovirus exposure and HLA in healthy donors. The PCR made use of 60 Vbeta and 13 Jbeta primers. Repertoires were generated with immunoSEQ multiplex PCR, while TCRdb's copy carries only in-frame clones and drops some. This sample yields about 160,000 clones, of which approximately 85% are seen a single time; about 2% belongs to the top ten. Sequenced: PBMCs. These receptors all stem from a man aged 18 to 30 in good health and CMV-seropositive.

In this sample, this clone turned up a few times. This chain links TRBV9 with TRBJ1-2; 9 nucleotides align to TRBD1. Germline lookup yields CDR1 SGDLS and CDR2 YYNGEE. The V and J ends lost 3 bases and 3 bases, in that order; junction bases with no gene match: 3. The length of the CDR3 is 14 residues. The CDR3 spells CASSAGQGDYGYTF. CDR3 coding DNA: TGTGCCAGCAGCGCGGGACAGGGAGACTATGGCTACACCTTC.

This clone occurred a few times. The chain carries TRBV4-2 and TRBJ1-2; D is perhaps TRBD1 (5 bases). CDR1 LGHNA and CDR2 YNFKEQ come from the germline V gene. CDR3 length equals 15 residues. Trimming stripped 0 bases from V and 0 bases from J, with 8 bases between. The DNA for the CDR3 is TGTGCCAGCAGCCAAGAGCAGGGTGCTAACTATGGCTACACCTTC. This translates into CASSQEQGANYGYTF.

This chain uses TRBV4-3 with TRBJ1-4; D possibly corresponds to TRBD1 (5 bases). Germline values: CDR1 LGHNA, CDR2 YSLEER. The CDR3 runs to 14 residues. The V end lost 1 base, the J end lost 4 bases, and 7 bases lay between the germline ends. Written as DNA, the CDR3 is TGCGCCAGCAGCCAAGGACAGTTTAATGAAAAACTGTTTTTT. This sequence encodes CASSQGQFNEKLFF.

The rearrangement uses TRBV11-2 and TRBJ1-1; 7 bases match TRBD1. V shed 4 bases, J shed 10 bases, and the junction held 6 bases outside the gene matches. CDR1 SGHAT and CDR2 FQNNGV come from the germline V gene. This CDR3 has 12 amino acids. The CDR3: CASSWDRDRAFF. The DNA for the CDR3 is TGTGCCAGCAGCTGGGACCGGGACAGAGCTTTCTTT.

The gene calls are TRBV4-1 and TRBJ2-1, with 11 bases lining up with TRBD2. CDR1 MGHRA and CDR2 YSYEKL come from the germline V gene. The CDR3 has 15 residues. J lost 10 bases, V lost 3 bases, and 8 bases had no gene match. The CDR3 DNA follows: TGCGCCAGCAGCCATGTAGCGGGGGGGCTGGGGGAGCAGTTCTTC. This gives the protein CASSHVAGGLGEQFF.

The chain links TRBV10-3 to TRBJ2-3; 7 positions match TRBD1. Looked up from germline, CDR1 is ENHRY and CDR2 is SYGVKD. CDR3 length: 14 residues. J lost 2 bases, V lost 5 bases, and 4 bases had no gene match. In nucleotides, the CDR3 is TGTGCCATCAGTCCCGGGACAGTCACAGATACGCAGTATTTT. Protein product: CAISPGTVTDTQYF.

Only a few counts were recorded for this clone. The gene calls are TRBV6-6 and TRBJ1-5, with no clear D. Germline CDR1 MNHNY, CDR2 SVGAGI (reference sequence). V was pared by 6 bases and J by 0 bases, with 15 bases between. CDR3 length: 16 amino acids. The DNA of the CDR3 is TGTGCCAGCAGATTATCCGGGGAGGATAGCAATCAGCCCCAGCATTTT. It codes for CASRLSGEDSNQPQHF.

The V call is TRBV5-1, the J call TRBJ2-7, with 10 bases lining up with TRBD1. CDR1 and CDR2 (germline): SGHRS, YFSETQ. CDR3 length equals 15 residues. Trimming cost V 4 bases and J 5 bases; bases outside gene matches: 9. The CDR3 here is CASSRRGTGEDEQYF. The DNA of the CDR3 is TGCGCCAGCAGCCGGAGAGGGACAGGGGAAGACGAGCAGTACTTC.

With regard to this clone: At the DNA level, this CDR3 is encoded by other sequences in the same sample as well. The chain has TRBV5-4 and TRBJ2-1; TRBD2 matches at 11 bases. With 3 bases clipped from V and 7 bases from J, the junction kept 6 bases outside the gene matches. CDR3 length: 15 residues. Germline CDR1 SGHNT, CDR2 YYREEE (reference sequence). The CDR3 loop reads CASSSGLAGGNEQFF. The DNA of the CDR3 is TGTGCCAGCAGCTCTGGACTAGCGGGCGGTAATGAGCAGTTCTTC. The entire variable domain, with the rest obtained from reference TRBV5-4 and TRBJ2-1, is as follows: ETGVTQSPTHLIKTRGQQVTLRCSSQSGHNTVSWYQQALGQGPQFIFQYYREEENGRGNFPPRFSGLQFPNYSSELNVNALELDDSALYLCASSSGLAGGNEQFFGPGTRLTVL.

V gene TRBV11-1 combines with J gene TRBJ2-7; 7 nucleotides align to TRBD2. Germline values: CDR1 SGHAT, CDR2 FQDESV (reference sequence). The CDR3 consists of 13 residues. V gave up 5 bases and J gave up 3 bases; unmatched junction bases: 4. The CDR3 region has the DNA TGTGCCAGCAGCCCGGGACTAAACTACGAGCAGTACTTC. This encodes CASSPGLNYEQYF.

This clone was counted only a few times. V gene TRBV2 combines with J gene TRBJ2-3, with D unresolved. Per the germline V gene, CDR1 is SNHLY and CDR2 is FYNNEI. The CDR3 consists of 11 residues. Trimming pared 7 bases from V and 4 bases from J, leaving 6 bases between. CDR3 sequence (DNA): TGTGCCAGCAAACTTTCAGATACGCAGTATTTT. Its protein is CASKLSDTQYF.

The V call is TRBV9, the J call TRBJ1-6, with a tentative D call TRBD1 (5 bases). This CDR3 has 16 amino acids. V was cut by 4 bases and J by 0 bases, with 11 bases left in between. The germline V gene has CDR1 SGDLS and CDR2 YYNGEE. CDR3 nucleotide sequence: TGTGCCAGCAGCACCGCCGACAGCTCCTATAATTCACCCCTCCACTTT. Encoded protein: CASSTADSSYNSPLHF.

This clone was observed once. This chain connects TRBV5-6 to TRBJ1-1; D unclear. V lost 1 base and J 0 bases, leaving 4 bases between the germline ends. The CDR3 runs 13 residues. From germline, CDR1 is SGHDT and CDR2 YYEEEE. The CDR3 loop is CASSLNMNTEAFF. The CDR3 DNA reads TGTGCCAGCAGCTTGAACATGAACACTGAAGCTTTCTTT.

This clone was seen once. The rearrangement uses TRBV11-3 and TRBJ2-7; 8 nucleotides align to TRBD1. The CDR3 covers 14 residues. Trimming at V came to 6 bases and at J to 6 bases, leaving 10 bases not matched to a gene. In germline, CDR1 is SGHNT, CDR2 YENEEA. In DNA form, the CDR3 reads TGTGCCAGCAGTACCGGACAGGGAGTGACCGAGCAGTACTTC. Encoded protein: CASSTGQGVTEQYF.

Points on this clone: Distinct nucleotide sequences in the sample also encode this CDR3. The J gene is TRBJ1-1, the V gene TRBV6-1; D remains unclear. Germline CDR1 is MNHNS and CDR2 is SASEGT. V dropped 6 bases and J dropped 7 bases, with 9 bases sitting between them. This CDR3 region has 11 residues. The CDR3 bases are TGTGCCAGCAGGGAACACTTTGAAGCTTTCTTT. Amino acids: CASREHFEAFF.

The chain uses TRBV10-2 and TRBJ2-7, with 8 bases that match TRBD1. The CDR3 has 14 residues. The germline V gene has CDR1 WSHSY and CDR2 SAAADI. J lost 5 bases, V lost 7 bases, and 10 bases had no gene match. As DNA, the CDR3 is TGCGCCAGCATGACCCGGGACAGGCTCCACGAGCAGTACTTC. It is translated as CASMTRDRLHEQYF.

This clone was detected once. This sequence joins TRBV7-3 and TRBJ2-1; TRBD2 matches at 7 bases. The V gene end was trimmed by 2 bases and the J gene end by 9 bases; junction bases not matched to a gene: 10. Germline V gene sequence: CDR1 SGHTA, CDR2 FQGTGA. The CDR3 has 15 amino acids. This chain's CDR3 is CASSLLGVAGSEQFF. Written as DNA, the CDR3 is TGTGCCAGCAGCTTACTCGGAGTAGCGGGTTCTGAGCAGTTCTTC.

V and J are TRBV4-2 and TRBJ1-3, with 8 bases lining up with TRBD1. V gave up 2 bases and J gave up 2 bases; unmatched junction bases: 5. The germline gives CDR1 LGHNA, CDR2 YNFKEQ. The CDR3 extends over 16 amino acids. The CDR3 protein is CASSQNRGGTGNTIYF. The CDR3 region has the DNA TGTGCCAGCAGCCAAAACAGGGGGGGTACTGGAAACACCATATATTTT.

The rearrangement uses TRBV6-5 and TRBJ1-2; D remains ambiguous. Germline V gene data show CDR1 as MNHEY and CDR2 as SVGAGI. With 7 bases removed from V and 4 bases from J, the gap between germline ends came to 10 bases. The CDR3 is 12 amino acids. CDR3 sequence: CASKDYLYGYTF. CDR3 sequence (DNA): TGTGCCAGCAAGGACTACCTCTATGGCTACACCTTC.